This T cell receptor beta chain derives from a study of CD8 T cells in ankylosing spondylitis. Points from the study as a whole: It was reported that disease-linked clones were significantly enriched in matched ankylosing spondylitis synovial fluid. Typical of ankylosing spondylitis blood, it appeared, was a TCR beta motif of under 10 highly homologous variants.

Making use of molecular barcodes, quantitative 5'-RACE generated TCR beta libraries. Using its own MiXCR run on the 5' RACE reads, TCRdb lists one record per CDR3 protein. This table holds about 390,000 distinct CDR3 sequences, about 22% found once. V was cut by 1 base and J by 0 bases, with 10 bases left in between. The CDR3 is made up of 16 amino acids. The germline V gene has CDR1 SGHTA and CDR2 FQGNSA. This clonotype was seen a few times. Its antigen is unknown. The TCR comes from a male donor with ankylosing spondylitis. The V and J genes are TRBV7-2 and TRBJ2-1; tentatively, D is TRBD1 (5 bases). The sample taken for sequencing was blood, either unsorted or a sorted T cell fraction (not recorded which). The DNA for the CDR3 is TGTGCCAGCAGCTTAGTTAGGGGAATCTCCTACAATGAGCAGTTCTTC. As protein: CASSLVRGISYNEQFF.